The 28 T cell receptor beta chains below come from one sample, sequenced in a study of control samples from healthy donors and cancer patients. TCRdb's table, derived via immunoSEQ multiplex PCR, lists solely in-frame clones and lacks some. The sample carries 130,000 or so clones, around 87% recorded once. The sequenced material came from blood. Receptors were obtained from a man in his thirties or forties in good health.

The chain combines TRBV29-1 with TRBJ1-2, with TRBD1 as a possible D gene (5 bases). Germline CDR1 and CDR2: SQVTM and ANQGSEA. The CDR3 consists of 11 residues. V lost 4 bases, J lost 8 bases, and 11 bases lay in between. For the CDR3, the DNA is TGCAGCGTTGTCCAGGGCAAGGGCTACACCTTC. This codes for CSVVQGKGYTF. The whole variable domain, remainder taken from reference TRBV29-1 and TRBJ1-2, is SAVISQKPSRDICQRGTSLTIQCQVDSQVTMMFWYRQQPGQSLTLIATANQGSEATYESGFVIDKFPISRPNLTFSTLTVSNMSPEDSSIYLCSVVQGKGYTFGSGTRLTVV.

The genes are TRBV11-3 and TRBJ2-1; D may be TRBD1 (5 bases). Germline-derived CDR1 and CDR2 are SGHNT and YENEEA. The CDR3 consists of 13 residues. The germline V and J ends were trimmed by 1 base and 4 bases, with 5 bases remaining between them. As DNA, the CDR3 is TGTGCCAGCAGCTTAGCAGGGTACAATGAGCAGTTCTTC. The encoded protein is CASSLAGYNEQFF.

V gene TRBV30 combines with J gene TRBJ1-2; perhaps TRBD1 as D (5 bases). This CDR3 has 12 amino acids. V gave up 4 bases and J gave up 8 bases, with 14 bases separating them. Germline V CDR1 and CDR2: GTSNPN, SVGIG (reference sequence). CDR3 DNA: TGTGCCTGGACAACAGGTTTAGGAGGCTACACCTTC. Translating it yields CAWTTGLGGYTF.

CDR3 amino acids: CASNPGVSYGYTF. The CDR3 DNA sequence: TGTGCCAGTAACCCCGGGGTATCTTATGGCTACACCTTC. The chain is built from TRBV19 and TRBJ1-2; no clear D. Per the germline V gene, CDR1 is LNHDA and CDR2 is SQIVND (reference sequence). The CDR3 totals 13 residues. V dropped 7 bases and J dropped 5 bases, with 14 bases sitting between them.

The chain is built from TRBV6-5 and TRBJ2-1; the match to TRBD1 covers 9 bases. The CDR3 sequence is 14 residues long. With 5 bases clipped from V and 8 bases from J, the junction kept 7 bases outside the gene matches. Germline CDR1 is MNHEY and CDR2 is SVGAGI. The CDR3 sequence is CASSRTGEADEQFF. The CDR3 DNA reads TGTGCCAGCAGTAGGACAGGGGAGGCCGATGAGCAGTTCTTC.

V is TRBV2 and J is TRBJ2-7; D ambiguous. In germline, CDR1 is SNHLY, CDR2 FYNNEI. The CDR3 has 16 amino acids. V was trimmed by 6 bases and J by 0 bases, leaving 18 bases between them. DNA of the CDR3: TGTGCCAGCAGCGATGGCCTAAGCACGAGCTCCTACGAGCAGTACTTC. Its protein is CASSDGLSTSSYEQYF. Full variable domain (rest looked up from reference TRBV2 and TRBJ2-7): EPEVTQTPSHQVTQMGQEVILRCVPISNHLYFYWYRQILGQKVEFLVSFYNNEISEKSEIFDDQFSVERPDGSNFTLKIRSTKLEDSAMYFCASSDGLSTSSYEQYFGPGTRLTVT.

This clone was counted a single time. The rearrangement joins TRBV3-1 (or the pseudogene TRBV3-2) to TRBJ2-1; no firm D call. CDR3 length: 14 amino acids. V was shortened by 0 bases and J by 9 bases, with 12 bases between the two germline ends. Germline-derived CDR1 and CDR2 are LGHDT and YNNKEL (reference sequence). The CDR3 loop is CASSQDIGLSEQFF. The CDR3 coding sequence is TGTGCCAGCAGCCAAGATATAGGTCTTAGTGAGCAGTTCTTC.

CDR3 region: CASSPQETQYF. The CDR3 bases are TGCGCCAGCAGCCCCCAAGAGACCCAGTACTTC. The gene calls are TRBV4-1 and TRBJ2-5, with no clear D. This CDR3 is built from 11 residues. Trimming took off 4 bases at V and 1 base at J, with 1 base between the two ends. The germline V gene encodes CDR1 MGHRA and CDR2 YSYEKL.

The chain has TRBV10-3 and TRBJ2-5; 9 nucleotides agree with TRBD1. J lost 4 bases, V lost 6 bases, and 3 bases had no gene match. This CDR3 has 13 amino acids. CDR1 is ENHRY, CDR2 SYGVKD, per germline. The CDR3 is CAIRSGQGETQYF. In DNA form, the CDR3 reads TGTGCCATCAGATCGGGACAGGGAGAGACCCAGTACTTC.

This clone has only one observation. This chain links TRBV24-1 with TRBJ2-2; 12 bases are a match to TRBD2. Germline assignment: CDR1 KGHDR and CDR2 SFDVKD. The CDR3 is 19 amino acids. Germline trimming cut 4 bases from V and 0 bases from J; bases unmatched to any gene: 8. The chain's CDR3 is CATSEPLLAGGPNTGELFF. CDR3 coding DNA: TGTGCCACCAGTGAACCTTTACTAGCGGGGGGACCGAACACCGGGGAGCTGTTTTTT.

The rearrangement uses TRBV3-1 (or the pseudogene TRBV3-2) and TRBJ1-1; 10 bases are shared with TRBD1. This CDR3 has 14 residues. In germline, CDR1 is LGHDT, CDR2 YNNKEL (reference sequence). Losses at the gene ends were 4 bases for V and 4 bases for J; bases not matched to a gene: 3. Written as DNA, the CDR3 is TGTGCCAGCAGCCCGACAGGGGGCATCACTGAAGCTTTCTTT. This gives the protein CASSPTGGITEAFF.

This clone was seen once. The J gene is TRBJ2-5, the V gene TRBV11-2, with 7 bases aligning to TRBD1. Per the germline V gene, CDR1 is SGHAT and CDR2 is FQNNGV. Unmatched junction bases numbered 10, after V lost 5 bases and J lost 4 bases. The CDR3 loop spans 15 amino acids. In DNA, the CDR3 is TGTGCCAGCAGCAAGAGAGGGGGCCTGGGAGAGACCCAGTACTTC. This codes for CASSKRGGLGETQYF.

The chain joins TRBV18 to TRBJ1-3; D call uncertain. This CDR3 spans 15 amino acids. Germline V gene sequence: CDR1 KGHSH, CDR2 LQKENI. The V and J ends lost 7 bases and 0 bases respectively, with 13 bases between them. The CDR3 protein is CASFEQLSSGNTIYF. CDR3 sequence (DNA): TGTGCCAGCTTTGAACAGCTTTCCTCTGGAAACACCATATATTTT.

The V call is TRBV4-2, the J call TRBJ1-2, with unresolved D. Germline CDR1 and CDR2: LGHNA and YNFKEQ. The CDR3 is made up of 11 amino acids. Trimming cost V 0 bases and J 5 bases, with 1 base left between them. DNA of the CDR3: TGTGCCAGCAGCCAAGATTATGGCTACACCTTC. Residues: CASSQDYGYTF.

The CDR3 spells CASSPQAGTDSGNTIYF. DNA of the CDR3: TGTGCCAGCTCACCACAGGCGGGGACAGACTCTGGAAACACCATATATTTT. The chain combines TRBV18 with TRBJ1-3, with 7 bases identical to TRBD1. The junction had 6 bases not matched to a gene; V was cut back by 1 base and J by 0 bases. The CDR3 length is 17 residues. In germline, CDR1 is KGHSH, CDR2 LQKENI.

The rearrangement joins TRBV30 to TRBJ1-6, with a tentative D call TRBD1 (5 bases). CDR1 GTSNPN and CDR2 SVGIG come from the germline V gene (reference sequence). V lost 5 bases and J 8 bases, leaving 16 bases between the germline ends. This CDR3 spans 14 amino acids. CDR3 loop: CAWQGVALDSPLHF. CDR3 in DNA: TGTGCCTGGCAGGGCGTCGCCCTTGATTCACCCCTCCACTTT.

This chain connects TRBV2 to TRBJ1-5; D is ambiguous. The V and J ends lost 0 bases and 5 bases respectively, with 8 bases between them. The CDR3 consists of 14 residues. Germline CDR1 and CDR2: SNHLY and FYNNEI. The CDR3 here is CASSEASRDQPQHF. CDR3 coding DNA: TGTGCCAGCAGTGAAGCATCTAGGGATCAGCCCCAGCATTTT.

The chain uses TRBV27 and TRBJ1-2, with D unclear. CDR1 MNHEY and CDR2 SMNVEV come from the germline V gene (reference sequence). The CDR3 contains 13 residues. Trimming shortened V by 2 bases and J by 8 bases, and 12 bases separated the two germline ends. This CDR3 is CASSLGRGQGYTF. For the CDR3, the DNA is TGTGCCAGCAGTTTAGGAAGAGGGCAAGGCTACACCTTC.

The chain is built from TRBV2 and TRBJ1-1, with TRBD1 matching 7 bases. The V segment lost 6 bases and the J segment 6 bases; nucleotides outside the gene matches: 7. The germline V gene has CDR1 SNHLY and CDR2 FYNNEI. The CDR3 loop spans 13 amino acids. CDR3 residues: CASSPRTGSEAFF. Here the CDR3 DNA reads TGTGCCAGCAGCCCCCGGACAGGCTCTGAAGCTTTCTTT.

The genes are TRBV20-1 and TRBJ1-1; the match to TRBD1 covers 9 bases. This CDR3 is built from 14 residues. With 3 bases clipped from V and 5 bases from J, the junction kept 7 bases outside the gene matches. Germline lookup yields CDR1 DFQATT and CDR2 SNEGSKA (reference sequence). CDR3 DNA sequence: TGCAGTGCTAGTTTTACAGGGGGCCGGACTGAAGCTTTCTTT. Residues: CSASFTGGRTEAFF.

V is TRBV6-5 and J is TRBJ1-2; TRBD1 might be the D (5 bases). Germline V gives CDR1 MNHEY, CDR2 SVGAGI. CDR3 length equals 15 residues. V lost 0 bases and J 3 bases, leaving 11 bases between the germline ends. The CDR3: CASSYSQQADYGYTF. The CDR3 DNA follows: TGTGCCAGCAGTTACTCACAACAGGCGGACTATGGCTACACCTTC.

This clone was seen just once. The chain employs TRBV2 and TRBJ1-5; a possible D gene is TRBD1 (5 bases). V dropped 1 base and J dropped 2 bases, with 9 bases sitting between them. Germline CDR1 reads SNHLY; CDR2 reads FYNNEI. The CDR3 is 15 residues long. The CDR3 nucleotides are TGTGCCAGCAGTGAAGGGGACGGGGGCAATCAGCCCCAGCATTTT. Its translation: CASSEGDGGNQPQHF.

This chain links TRBV12-3 or TRBV12-4 with TRBJ1-4; 8 nucleotides match TRBD1. V shed 0 bases and J 12 bases; nucleotides not matched to a gene: 3. The CDR3 extends over 13 amino acids. For the CDR3, the DNA is TGTGCCAGCAGTTTAGCGCAGGGGGCGCAACTGTTTTTT. Its translation is CASSLAQGAQLFF.

The chain recombines TRBV3-1 (or the pseudogene TRBV3-2) with TRBJ2-5, with D perhaps matching TRBD1 or TRBD2 (6 bases each). V was shortened by 1 base and J by 1 base, with 7 bases between the two germline ends. The CDR3 totals 14 residues. Germline-derived CDR1 and CDR2 are LGHDT and YNNKEL (reference sequence). CDR3 bases: TGTGCCAGCAGCCAAGGGGGGGCCCAAGAGACCCAGTACTTC. This encodes CASSQGGAQETQYF.

The chain links TRBV3-1 (or the pseudogene TRBV3-2) to TRBJ2-5, with D hard to call. The CDR3 has 13 residues. V was clipped by 0 bases and J by 4 bases, with 6 bases between them. The germline gives CDR1 LGHDT, CDR2 YNNKEL (reference sequence). In nucleotides, the CDR3 is TGTGCCAGCAGCCAAGAAGTACTAGAGACCCAGTACTTC. Translated, it gives CASSQEVLETQYF.

The chain links TRBV5-1 to TRBJ2-3; D may be TRBD2 (5 bases). The CDR3 is 13 amino acids. V was clipped by 3 bases and J by 3 bases, with 8 bases between them. Germline assignment: CDR1 SGHRS and CDR2 YFSETQ. The CDR3 is CASSSGSTDTQYF. The CDR3 DNA reads TGCGCCAGCAGCTCGGGGTCGACAGATACGCAGTATTTT. Supplemented by reference TRBV5-1 and TRBJ2-3, the full variable domain reads KAGVTQTPRYLIKTRGQQVTLSCSPISGHRSVSWYQQTPGQGLQFLFEYFSETQRNKGNFPGRFSGRQFSNSRSEMNVSTLELGDSALYLCASSSGSTDTQYFGPGTRLTVL.

V usage is TRBV7-2 and J usage is TRBJ1-1, with TRBD1 matching over 7 bases. Germline V gives CDR1 SGHTA, CDR2 FQGNSA. Germline trimming cut 5 bases from V and 0 bases from J; bases unmatched to any gene: 3. The CDR3 totals 14 residues. CDR3 protein: CASSPDRVNTEAFF. As DNA, the CDR3 is TGTGCCAGCAGCCCAGACAGGGTGAACACTGAAGCTTTCTTT.

The rearrangement uses TRBV3-1 (or the pseudogene TRBV3-2) and TRBJ2-4; D unresolved. V shed 0 bases and J shed 7 bases, with 4 bases lying between them. The CDR3 has 12 amino acids. Germline V lookup: CDR1 LGHDT, CDR2 YNNKEL (reference sequence). CDR3 protein: CASSQEGNIQYF. CDR3 in DNA: TGTGCCAGCAGCCAAGAAGGCAACATTCAGTACTTC.